The rows below give T cell receptor beta chains drawn from one sample of a study of blood T cells in healthy people across ages. TCRdb ran MiXCR on the 5' RACE reads and lists one entry per CDR3 protein. The repertoire holds some 780,000 distinct CDR3 sequences, with more than 50% as singletons. Sequencing input: blood. These TCRs come from a man aged 40-55 years in good health. CDR3s include the opening cysteine and the closing phenylalanine or tryptophan. Each record gives: D gene, clone size, V gene, J gene, CDR3 protein, CDR3 DNA. D genes are given only for firm matches. Only some rows state a clone size, as once, few, many or a class for expanded clones.

D gene: TRBD1
clone size: NA
V gene: TRBV30
J gene: TRBJ1-2
CDR3 protein: CACTWDRDYYGYTF
CDR3 DNA: TGTGCCTGCACTTGGGACAGGGATTACTATGGCTACACCTTC

D gene: NA
clone size: NA
V gene: TRBV10-3
J gene: TRBJ1-4
CDR3 protein: CAISEGMSGKLFF
CDR3 DNA: TGTGCCATCAGTGAGGGTATGAGTGGAAAACTGTTTTTT

D gene: TRBD2
clone size: NA
V gene: TRBV9
J gene: TRBJ2-1
CDR3 protein: CASSVAASGGNEQFF
CDR3 DNA: TGTGCCAGCAGCGTAGCCGCTAGCGGAGGCAATGAGCAGTTCTTC

D gene: TRBD1
clone size: few
V gene: TRBV20-1
J gene: TRBJ2-1
CDR3 protein: CSARVNRGTPNWEQFF
CDR3 DNA: TGCAGTGCTAGAGTTAACAGGGGGACGCCTAATTGGGAGCAGTTCTTC

D gene: TRBD2
clone size: NA
V gene: TRBV7-2
J gene: TRBJ2-4
CDR3 protein: CASSLGLSGSRDNIQYF
CDR3 DNA: TGTGCCAGCAGCTTGGGGCTCAGCGGGAGTCGGGACAACATTCAGTACTTC

D gene: NA
clone size: few
V gene: TRBV27
J gene: TRBJ1-6
CDR3 protein: CASRFTGSSSYNSPLHF
CDR3 DNA: TGTGCCAGCAGATTTACAGGTTCAAGCTCCTATAATTCACCCCTCCACTTT

D gene: NA
clone size: NA
V gene: TRBV11-2
J gene: TRBJ2-3
CDR3 protein: CASSLFGEPRNTQYF
CDR3 DNA: TGTGCCAGCAGCTTATTCGGGGAGCCCAGGAATACGCAGTATTTT

D gene: NA
clone size: many
V gene: TRBV5-1
J gene: TRBJ2-1
CDR3 protein: CASSLDGNEQFF
CDR3 DNA: TGCGCCAGCAGCTTGGATGGCAATGAGCAGTTCTTC

D gene: NA
clone size: once
V gene: TRBV7-2
J gene: TRBJ1-1
CDR3 protein: CASSLGRRATEAFF
CDR3 DNA: TGTGCCAGCAGCTTAGGTAGGAGAGCCACTGAAGCTTTCTTT

D gene: NA
clone size: NA
V gene: TRBV3-1
J gene: TRBJ1-1
CDR3 protein: CASSQEPGINTEAFF
CDR3 DNA: TGTGCCAGCAGCCAAGAACCCGGGATTAACACTGAAGCTTTCTTT

D gene: NA
clone size: many
V gene: TRBV12-3/TRBV12-4
J gene: TRBJ2-7
CDR3 protein: CASSLGLSGYEQYF
CDR3 DNA: TGTGCCAGCAGTTTGGGATTATCGGGCTACGAGCAGTACTTC

D gene: NA
clone size: few
V gene: TRBV5-6
J gene: TRBJ2-1
CDR3 protein: CASSSLQRRVVVDEQFF
CDR3 DNA: TGTGCCAGCAGCTCCCTCCAGAGGAGGGTAGTAGTGGATGAGCAGTTCTTC

D gene: TRBD1
clone size: NA
V gene: TRBV9
J gene: TRBJ1-2
CDR3 protein: CASSTEQGAGYGYTF
CDR3 DNA: TGTGCCAGCAGCACCGAACAGGGGGCCGGCTATGGCTACACCTTC

D gene: NA
clone size: NA
V gene: TRBV27
J gene: TRBJ1-6
CDR3 protein: CASSLFLTGGSGNSPLHF
CDR3 DNA: TGTGCCAGCAGTTTATTCCTTACGGGAGGCTCCGGTAATTCACCCCTCCACTTT

D gene: NA
clone size: NA
V gene: TRBV20-1
J gene: TRBJ1-2
CDR3 protein: CSARPGGEYGYTF
CDR3 DNA: TGCAGTGCTAGGCCGGGGGGCGAGTATGGCTACACCTTC

D gene: TRBD2
clone size: NA
V gene: TRBV6-1
J gene: TRBJ2-5
CDR3 protein: CASRRLSTGTSAPYEQYF
CDR3 DNA: TGTGCCAGCAGGAGACTAAGTACCGGGACTAGCGCACCGTATGAGCAGTACTTC

D gene: TRBD2
clone size: NA
V gene: TRBV29-1
J gene: TRBJ2-1
CDR3 protein: CSVGGGGEQFF
CDR3 DNA: TGCAGCGTTGGGGGGGGTGGTGAGCAGTTCTTC

D gene: TRBD2
clone size: NA
V gene: TRBV12-5
J gene: TRBJ2-7
CDR3 protein: CASGFLLGTSICEQYF
CDR3 DNA: TGTGCTAGTGGTTTCCTCCTAGGGACTAGCATCTGCGAGCAGTACTTC

D gene: TRBD1
clone size: few
V gene: TRBV9
J gene: TRBJ1-5
CDR3 protein: CASNKDRDYQPQHF
CDR3 DNA: TGTGCCAGCAACAAGGACAGGGACTATCAGCCCCAGCATTTT

D gene: TRBD2
clone size: NA
V gene: TRBV9
J gene: TRBJ2-7
CDR3 protein: CASSTRLAASSYNEQYF
CDR3 DNA: TGTGCCAGCAGCACCCGACTAGCGGCTAGCTCCTACAATGAGCAGTACTTC

D gene: NA
clone size: NA
V gene: TRBV27
J gene: TRBJ1-1
CDR3 protein: CASRRGVDRVGDLRAFF
CDR3 DNA: TGTGCCAGCAGGCGAGGGGTAGACAGAGTAGGGGACTTAAGAGCTTTCTTT

D gene: NA
clone size: NA
V gene: TRBV12-3/TRBV12-4
J gene: TRBJ2-7
CDR3 protein: CASSFGTYEQYF
CDR3 DNA: TGTGCCAGCAGTTTCGGCACCTACGAGCAGTACTTC

D gene: TRBD2
clone size: NA
V gene: TRBV29-1
J gene: TRBJ2-7
CDR3 protein: CSVEASGTYEQYF
CDR3 DNA: TGCAGCGTTGAAGCTAGCGGCACCTACGAGCAGTACTTC